A selection of T cell receptor beta chains follows, all from one sample in a study of T cells in Graves' hyperthyroidism and ophthalmopathy. TCRdb independently ran MiXCR on the multiplex PCR reads; one entry per CDR3 protein. The table has over 500,000 distinct CDR3 sequences, approximately 49% seen once. The sample was peripheral blood or thyroid tissue (not recorded which). Receptor source: an adult woman with Graves' disease, either hyperthyroidism or ophthalmopathy (not recorded which). Both conserved end residues are part of each CDR3. The D gene is left open where the match is weak. Part of the rows lack a size; the others show once, few, many or a class for expanded clones.

J	V	D	size	CDR3	DNA
TRBJ2-1	TRBV10-3	TRBD1	NA	CAISEGQAYDEQFF	TGTGCCATCAGTGAGGGACAGGCATACGATGAGCAGTTCTTC
TRBJ2-2	TRBV5-4	TRBD2	many	CASSRGGNTGELFF	TGTGCCAGCAGCCGGGGGGGGAACACCGGGGAGCTGTTTTTT
TRBJ2-3	TRBV5-1	TRBD1	NA	CASVPGQGAGTDTQYF	TGCGCCAGCGTGCCGGGACAGGGGGCTGGCACAGATACGCAGTATTTT
TRBJ1-2	TRBV29-1	NA	few	CSVERGRTPYYTF	TGCAGCGTTGAACGGGGCAGGACTCCGTACTACACCTTC
TRBJ1-1	TRBV7-9	NA	NA	CASSSDGVSEAFF	TGTGCCAGCAGCTCTGACGGGGTATCTGAAGCTTTCTTT
TRBJ1-1	TRBV20-1	NA	NA	CSAPRGTAWGTEAFF	TGCAGTGCTCCCCGGGGTACCGCGTGGGGCACTGAAGCTTTCTTT
TRBJ2-7	TRBV7-9	NA	NA	CASSLSSGLEQYF	TGTGCCAGCAGCTTAAGTTCAGGGCTCGAGCAGTACTTC
TRBJ1-1	TRBV2	NA	NA	CASSTQGPDTEAFF	TGTGCCAGCAGCACTCAGGGACCTGACACTGAAGCTTTCTTT
TRBJ2-7	TRBV7-2	NA	NA	CASSPSGSGREQYF	TGTGCCAGCAGCCCGTCTGGCAGTGGACGCGAGCAGTACTTC
TRBJ1-6	TRBV13	NA	NA	CASSSQEGSPLHF	TGTGCCAGCAGTTCACAGGAGGGTTCACCCCTCCACTTT
TRBJ1-4	TRBV5-4	NA	once	CASSLDGRVYEKLFF	TGTGCCAGCAGCTTGGACGGCAGGGTTTATGAAAAACTGTTTTTT
TRBJ2-5	TRBV4-3	TRBD2	NA	CASSQDRGGSETQYF	TGCGCCAGCAGCCAAGATCGCGGCGGGAGTGAGACCCAGTACTTC
TRBJ1-6	TRBV20-1	TRBD1	NA	CSARPGQGNNSPLHF	TGCAGTGCTAGACCGGGACAGGGCAATAATTCACCCCTCCACTTT
TRBJ1-5	TRBV30	NA	NA	CAWSRELRQPQHF	TGTGCCTGGAGTCGGGAATTGAGGCAGCCCCAGCATTTT
TRBJ2-5	TRBV2	NA	NA	CASVAGSRGLETQYF	TGTGCCAGCGTAGCGGGAAGCAGGGGGTTAGAGACCCAGTACTTC
TRBJ2-2	TRBV20-1	NA	NA	CSAREQGGYGELFF	TGCAGTGCTAGAGAACAGGGAGGGTATGGGGAGCTGTTTTTT
TRBJ2-7	TRBV12-3/TRBV12-4	TRBD1	many	CASKTGGYEQYF	TGTGCCAGCAAGACAGGGGGGTACGAGCAGTACTTC
TRBJ2-7	TRBV29-1	NA	NA	CSVGGSGPPYEQYF	TGCAGCGTTGGAGGATCGGGTCCCCCCTACGAGCAGTACTTC
TRBJ2-5	TRBV4-1	NA	many	CASSQESTETQYF	TGCGCCAGCAGCCAAGAGTCAACTGAGACCCAGTACTTC
TRBJ1-2	TRBV29-1	NA	NA	CSVTISQLDYGYTF	TGCAGCGTTACAATCTCCCAACTGGACTATGGCTACACCTTC